This entry lists 16 T cell receptor beta chains sequenced from one sample in a study of response to subunit inactivated influenza vaccine. TCRdb itself ran the RT-PCR reads through MiXCR, one entry per CDR3 protein. Here the sample spans some 850,000 distinct CDR3 sequences, about 18% being singletons. The sample consisted of PBMCs from blood, taken about 5 days after vaccination. The receptors come from a man aged 45-65 years who received an inactivated influenza vaccine.

This clonotype was observed at least ten times. The chain has TRBV7-2 and TRBJ2-1; a weak D match, TRBD2 (5 bases). CDR1 and CDR2 from the germline V gene are SGHTA and FQGNSA. Trimming removed 3 bases at V and 0 bases at J, with 12 bases between. This CDR3 is built from 16 residues. For the CDR3, the DNA is TGTGCCAGCAGCTTGCAAGTAGGGAGCTCCTACAATGAGCAGTTCTTC. Its protein product is CASSLQVGSSYNEQFF. Full variable domain (missing parts from reference TRBV7-2 and TRBJ2-1): GAGVSQSPSNKVTEKGKDVELRCDPISGHTALYWYRQSLGQGLEFLIYFQGNSAPDKSGLPSDRFSAERTGGSVSTLTIQRTQQEDSAVYLCASSLQVGSSYNEQFFGPGTRLTVL.

This clonotype was counted many times. The gene calls are TRBV5-1 and TRBJ2-2; TRBD1 matches 7 bases. CDR1 and CDR2 (germline): SGHRS, YFSETQ. CDR3 length: 12 residues. Losses at the gene ends were 4 bases for V and 9 bases for J; bases not matched to a gene: 3. Written as DNA, the CDR3 is TGCGCCAGCAGCGACAGGGTCCGGGAGCTGTTTTTT. It is translated as CASSDRVRELFF.

A few counts support this clonotype. This rearrangement joins TRBV5-1 to TRBJ2-7, with D unresolved. CDR1 and CDR2 (germline): SGHRS, YFSETQ. The germline V and J ends were trimmed by 0 bases and 7 bases, with 11 bases remaining between them. CDR3 length: 13 amino acids. The CDR3 loop reads CASSLDVPGEQYF. As DNA, the CDR3 is TGCGCCAGCAGCTTGGACGTCCCCGGGGAGCAGTACTTC.

This clonotype was seen ten or more times. The chain joins TRBV7-2 to TRBJ2-5; 7 nucleotides align to TRBD1. Germline CDR1 SGHTA, CDR2 FQGNSA. The trim removed 1 base at V and 7 bases at J, leaving 6 bases unmatched. The CDR3 consists of 14 residues. The CDR3 bases are TGTGCCAGCAGCTTAGGAGACAGGGCTAGGACCCAGTACTTC. This sequence encodes CASSLGDRARTQYF.

The V gene is TRBV7-2, the J gene TRBJ2-1; 10 nucleotides agree with TRBD2. Losses at the gene ends were 11 bases for V and 3 bases for J; bases not matched to a gene: 7. This CDR3 spans 14 amino acids. In germline, CDR1 is SGHTA, CDR2 FQGNSA. The CDR3 protein is CAGAGGRFYNEQFF. The CDR3 coding sequence is TGTGCCGGAGCGGGAGGGCGGTTCTACAATGAGCAGTTCTTC.

This chain connects TRBV12-3 or TRBV12-4 to TRBJ2-6, with 8 bases fitting TRBD1. The CDR3 has 17 residues. Unmatched junction bases numbered 6, after V lost 5 bases and J lost 0 bases. The CDR3 DNA is TGTGCCAGCAGTCCGGCGACAGGGGTCTCTGGGGCCAACGTCCTGACTTTC. Amino acid sequence: CASSPATGVSGANVLTF.

A few counts support this clonotype. The V call is TRBV20-1, the J call TRBJ1-1; D not certain. CDR3 size: 13 residues. The V end lost 6 bases, the J end lost 1 base, and 12 bases lay between the germline ends. The germline V gene encodes CDR1 DFQATT and CDR2 SNEGSKA (reference sequence). The CDR3 nucleotides read TGCAGTGCCACATTATCAAGGAACACTGAAGCTTTCTTT. The encoded protein is CSATLSRNTEAFF.

This clonotype turned up a few times. An end of the junction does not agree with germline; a read error may underlie this. This chain joins TRBV12-3 or TRBV12-4 and TRBJ2-1; D call uncertain. The CDR3 has 14 residues. CDR3 amino acids: CASSLQVEYNEQFF. The CDR3 DNA sequence: TGTGCCAGCAGTTTACAGGTTGAGTACAATGAGCAATTCTTC.

The chain has TRBV12-3 or TRBV12-4 and TRBJ2-3, with no clear D. V was pared by 8 bases and J by 0 bases, with 9 bases between. The CDR3 runs 13 residues. CDR3 protein: CASDNLSTDTQYF. The CDR3 DNA reads TGTGCCAGCGACAATCTTAGCACAGATACGCAGTATTTT.

The rearrangement uses TRBV7-2 and TRBJ2-1; 7 bases match TRBD1. Germline V gene lookup returns CDR1 SGHTA and CDR2 FQGNSA. V was clipped by 1 base and J by 4 bases; unmatched bases: 7. There are 16 residues in the CDR3. The CDR3 coding sequence is TGTGCCAGCAGCTTAGGGTCAGGGGGTAGATACAATGAGCAGTTCTTC. Protein: CASSLGSGGRYNEQFF. The variable domain in full, completed from reference TRBV7-2 and TRBJ2-1, reads GAGVSQSPSNKVTEKGKDVELRCDPISGHTALYWYRQSLGQGLEFLIYFQGNSAPDKSGLPSDRFSAERTGGSVSTLTIQRTQQEDSAVYLCASSLGSGGRYNEQFFGPGTRLTVL.

The chain uses TRBV7-8 and TRBJ2-7, with a tentative D call TRBD2 (5 bases). Germline V gives CDR1 SGHVS, CDR2 FQNEAQ. The CDR3 loop spans 15 amino acids. V lost 5 bases and J 1 base, leaving 15 bases between the germline ends. DNA for the CDR3: TGTGCCAGCAGCCACCTGCCACGGGGATCCTACGAGCAGTACTTC. This gives the protein CASSHLPRGSYEQYF.

This clonotype was counted a few times. The chain has TRBV15 and TRBJ1-2, with 8 nucleotides matching TRBD1. Per germline, CDR1 LNHNV and CDR2 YYDKDF (reference sequence). V lost 5 bases and J lost 0; bases outside the gene matches: 8. This CDR3 has 16 amino acids. The CDR3 reads CATSATGVPSNYGYTF. For the CDR3, the DNA is TGTGCCACCAGCGCGACAGGGGTTCCCTCTAACTATGGCTACACCTTC.

This clonotype was counted at least ten times. The J gene is TRBJ2-3, the V gene TRBV12-3 or TRBV12-4, with 9 bases aligning to TRBD1. The CDR3 runs to 16 residues. Trimming at V came to 5 bases and at J to 2 bases, leaving 8 bases not matched to a gene. CDR3 sequence reads: CASSPQGAVHTDTQYF. The CDR3 bases are TGTGCCAGCAGTCCACAGGGGGCGGTTCACACAGATACGCAGTATTTT.

This clonotype came up a few times. The V and J genes are TRBV6-5 and TRBJ2-7; D may be TRBD1 or TRBD2 (5 bases each). V gave up 2 bases and J gave up 0 bases, with 11 bases separating them. The CDR3 has 15 residues. Germline V gene lookup returns CDR1 MNHEY and CDR2 SVGAGI. CDR3 DNA sequence: TGTGCCAGCAGTTACGGGCAGGGAGTCTCCTACGAGCAGTACTTC. Translated, it gives CASSYGQGVSYEQYF.

The V and J genes are TRBV5-8 and TRBJ1-2, with D perhaps matching TRBD1 (5 bases). The ends were cut back, 9 bases at V and 5 bases at J, with 23 bases in the middle. The CDR3 spans 15 residues. CDR1 is SGHTS and CDR2 is YDEGEE in the germline V gene. The CDR3, as DNA: TGTGCCACTAGCCGGGACCCCAGGGAGCAGTATGGCTACACCTTC. This codes for CATSRDPREQYGYTF. Variable domain in full (rest from reference TRBV5-8 and TRBJ1-2): EAGVTQSPTHLIKTRGQQATLRCSPISGHTSVYWYQQALGLGLQFLLWYDEGEERNRGNFPPRFSGRQFPNYSSELNVNALELEDSALYLCATSRDPREQYGYTFGSGTRLTVV.

This clonotype turned up a few times. This chain uses TRBV12-3 or TRBV12-4 with TRBJ2-7; the match to TRBD2 covers 9 bases. This CDR3 contains 14 residues. J was trimmed by 5 bases and V by 3 bases; bases with no gene match: 5. Here the CDR3 reads CASSFGLAGHEQYF. CDR3 sequence (DNA): TGTGCCAGCAGTTTTGGGCTAGCGGGACACGAGCAGTACTTC.